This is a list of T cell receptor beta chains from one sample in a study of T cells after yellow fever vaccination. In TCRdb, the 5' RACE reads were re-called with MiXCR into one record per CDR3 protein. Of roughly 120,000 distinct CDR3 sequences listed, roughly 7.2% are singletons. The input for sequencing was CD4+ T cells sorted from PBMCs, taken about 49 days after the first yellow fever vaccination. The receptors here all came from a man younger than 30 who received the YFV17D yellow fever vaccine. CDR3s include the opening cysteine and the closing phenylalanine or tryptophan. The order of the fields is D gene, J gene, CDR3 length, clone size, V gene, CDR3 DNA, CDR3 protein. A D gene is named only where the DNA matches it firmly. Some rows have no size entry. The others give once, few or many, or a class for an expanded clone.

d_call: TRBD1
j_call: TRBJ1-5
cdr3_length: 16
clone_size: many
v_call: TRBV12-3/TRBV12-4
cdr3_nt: TGTGCCAGCAGTAATCCGGGACAGGGGGCAGGTAAGCCCCAGCATTTT
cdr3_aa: CASSNPGQGAGKPQHF

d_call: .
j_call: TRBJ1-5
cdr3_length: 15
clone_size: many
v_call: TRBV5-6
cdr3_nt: TGTGCCAGCAGCCGCAGGGGCCCTGGGGGTCAGCCCCAGCATTTT
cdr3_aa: CASSRRGPGGQPQHF

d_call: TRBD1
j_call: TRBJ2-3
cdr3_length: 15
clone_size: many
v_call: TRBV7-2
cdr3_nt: TGTGCCAGCAGCTTAGGGGGACAGTTCACAGATACGCAGTATTTT
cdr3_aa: CASSLGGQFTDTQYF

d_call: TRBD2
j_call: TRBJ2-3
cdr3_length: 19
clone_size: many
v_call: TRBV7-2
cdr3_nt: TGTGCCAGCAGCTTAGGGCTAGCGGGGGGCCCTTCTAGCACAGATACGCAGTATTTT
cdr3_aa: CASSLGLAGGPSSTDTQYF

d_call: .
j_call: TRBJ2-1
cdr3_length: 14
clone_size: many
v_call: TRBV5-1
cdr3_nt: TGCGCCAGCAGCTTGGGCGACACCTACAATGAGCAGTTCTTC
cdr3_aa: CASSLGDTYNEQFF

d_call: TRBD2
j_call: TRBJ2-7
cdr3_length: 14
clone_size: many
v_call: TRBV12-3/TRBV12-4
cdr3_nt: TGTGCCAGCAGTTCGGGACTAGCGGGCTACGAGCAGTACTTC
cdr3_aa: CASSSGLAGYEQYF

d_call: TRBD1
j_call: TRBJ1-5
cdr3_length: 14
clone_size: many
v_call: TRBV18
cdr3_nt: TGTGCCAGCTCATTAACAGGGGGCCGGCAGCCCCAGCATTTT
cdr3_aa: CASSLTGGRQPQHF

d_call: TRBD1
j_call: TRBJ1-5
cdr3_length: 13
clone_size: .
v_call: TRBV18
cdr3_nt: TGTGCCAGCTCACTCACAGGGGAACAGCCCCAGCATTTT
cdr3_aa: CASSLTGEQPQHF

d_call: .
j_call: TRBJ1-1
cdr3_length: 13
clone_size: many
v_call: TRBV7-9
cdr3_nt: TGTGCCAGCAGCTCCCTCTCGAACACTGAAGCTTTCTTT
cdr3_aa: CASSSLSNTEAFF

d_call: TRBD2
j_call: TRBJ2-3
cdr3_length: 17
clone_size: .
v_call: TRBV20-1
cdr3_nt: TGCTGTGCTAGTTGGGCGGGGGGTCCCAAACACACAGATACGCAGTATTTT
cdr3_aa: CCASWAGGPKHTDTQYF

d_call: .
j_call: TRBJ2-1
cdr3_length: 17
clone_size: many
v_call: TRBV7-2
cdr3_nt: TGTGCCAGCAGCTTCATCGGACCCATAATCTCCTACAATGAGCAGTTCTTC
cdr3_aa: CASSFIGPIISYNEQFF

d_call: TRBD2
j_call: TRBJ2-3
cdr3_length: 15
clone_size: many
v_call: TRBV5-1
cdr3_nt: TGCGCCAGCAGCCCGGGGGGGACTCCTACAGATACGCAGTATTTT
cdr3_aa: CASSPGGTPTDTQYF

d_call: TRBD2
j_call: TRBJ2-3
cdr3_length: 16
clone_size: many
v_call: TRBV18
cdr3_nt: TGTGCCAGCTCACCACGTCTAGCGGGCAGCACAGATACGCAGTATTTT
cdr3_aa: CASSPRLAGSTDTQYF

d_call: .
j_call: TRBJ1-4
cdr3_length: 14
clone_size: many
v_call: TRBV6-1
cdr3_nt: TGTGCCAGCAGACACAGGGAAGGCGATGAAAAACTGTTTTTT
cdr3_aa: CASRHREGDEKLFF

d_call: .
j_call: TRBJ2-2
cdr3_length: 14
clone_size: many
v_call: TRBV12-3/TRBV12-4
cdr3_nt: TGTGCCAGCAGTCACAGGGTTCTCACCGGGGAGCTGTTTTTT
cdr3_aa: CASSHRVLTGELFF

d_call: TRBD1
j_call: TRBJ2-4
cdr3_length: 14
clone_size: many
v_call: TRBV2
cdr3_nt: TGTGCCAGCAGTACGACAGGGGCCAAAAACATTCAGTACTTC
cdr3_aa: CASSTTGAKNIQYF

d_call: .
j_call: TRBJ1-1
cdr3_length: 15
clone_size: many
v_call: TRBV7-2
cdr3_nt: TGTGCCAGCAGCCCATTCGGGCGGGTGAACACTGAAGCTTTCTTT
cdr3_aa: CASSPFGRVNTEAFF

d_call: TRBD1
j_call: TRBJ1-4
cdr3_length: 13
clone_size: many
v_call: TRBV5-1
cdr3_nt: TGCGCCAGCAGCAGAGGACAGGGAGAAAAACTGTTTTTT
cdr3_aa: CASSRGQGEKLFF

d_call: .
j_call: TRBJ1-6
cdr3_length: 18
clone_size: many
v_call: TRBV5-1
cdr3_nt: TGCGCCAGCAGCTTGGCCGATATGGGGCCCGTCTATAATTCACCCCTCCACTTT
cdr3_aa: CASSLADMGPVYNSPLHF

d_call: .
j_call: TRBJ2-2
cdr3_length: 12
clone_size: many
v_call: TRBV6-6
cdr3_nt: TGTGCCAGCAGTTCGAACACCGGGGAGCTGTTTTTT
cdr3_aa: CASSSNTGELFF

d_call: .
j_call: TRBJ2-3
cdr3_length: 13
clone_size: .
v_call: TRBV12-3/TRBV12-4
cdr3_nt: TGTGCCAGTTTGGGCGGGGTAGGGGATACGCAGTATTTT
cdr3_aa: CASLGGVGDTQYF

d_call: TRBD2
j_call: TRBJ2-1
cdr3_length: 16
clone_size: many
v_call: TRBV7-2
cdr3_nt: TGTGCCAGCAGCTCCCGACTAGCGGGGGGGGACAATGAGCAGTTCTTC
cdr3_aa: CASSSRLAGGDNEQFF

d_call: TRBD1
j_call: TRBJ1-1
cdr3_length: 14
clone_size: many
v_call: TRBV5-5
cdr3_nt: TGTGCCAGCAGCACAAGACAGGGATCCACTGAAGCTTTCTTT
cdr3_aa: CASSTRQGSTEAFF

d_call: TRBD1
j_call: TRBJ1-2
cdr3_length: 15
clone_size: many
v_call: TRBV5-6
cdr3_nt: TGTGCCAGCAGCTTCCAGGACAGGGGTAACTATGGCTACACCTTC
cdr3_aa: CASSFQDRGNYGYTF

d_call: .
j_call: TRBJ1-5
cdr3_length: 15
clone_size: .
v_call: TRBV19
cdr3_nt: TGTGCCAGTAGTATTGGGGAGACAGTCAATCAGCCCCAGCATTTT
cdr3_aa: CASSIGETVNQPQHF

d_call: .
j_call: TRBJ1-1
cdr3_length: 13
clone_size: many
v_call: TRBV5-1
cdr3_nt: TGCGCCAGCAGCCCTTCGGTGAACACTGAAGCTTTCTTT
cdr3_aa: CASSPSVNTEAFF

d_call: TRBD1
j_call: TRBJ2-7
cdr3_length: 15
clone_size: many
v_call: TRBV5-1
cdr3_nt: TGCGCCAGCAGCTTGCAAGGGACAGAGTTTTACGAGCAGTACTTC
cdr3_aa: CASSLQGTEFYEQYF

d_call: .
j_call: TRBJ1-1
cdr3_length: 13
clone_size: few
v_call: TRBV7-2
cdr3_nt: TGTGCCAGCAGCCGGGGGGGGCGCCGCGTCGCTTTCTTT
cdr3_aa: CASSRGGRRVAFF

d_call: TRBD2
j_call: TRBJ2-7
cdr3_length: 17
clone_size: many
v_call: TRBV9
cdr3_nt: TGTGCCAGCAGCGTAGATCCAAGGACTAGCGGGGGGCACGAGCAGTACTTC
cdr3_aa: CASSVDPRTSGGHEQYF

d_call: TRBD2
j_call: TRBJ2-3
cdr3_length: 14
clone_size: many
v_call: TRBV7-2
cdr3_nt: TGTGCCAGCAGCTTACAGCGGGGGCAGGGCACGCAGTATTTT
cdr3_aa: CASSLQRGQGTQYF

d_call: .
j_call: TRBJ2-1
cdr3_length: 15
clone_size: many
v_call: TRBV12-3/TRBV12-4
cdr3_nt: TGTGCCAGCAGTTTCCACATTACGGAGGGGGATGAGCAGTTCTTC
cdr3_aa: CASSFHITEGDEQFF

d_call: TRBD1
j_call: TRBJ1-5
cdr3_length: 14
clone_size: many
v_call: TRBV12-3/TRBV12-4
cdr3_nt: TGTGCCAGCAGTCAGGGGGCCCCAGGGCAGCCCCAGCATTTT
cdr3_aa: CASSQGAPGQPQHF

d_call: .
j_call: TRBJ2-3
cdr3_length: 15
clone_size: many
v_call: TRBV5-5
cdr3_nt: TGTGCCAGCAGCGGAATCGAAAACCGTGCGGATACGCAGTATTTT
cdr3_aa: CASSGIENRADTQYF

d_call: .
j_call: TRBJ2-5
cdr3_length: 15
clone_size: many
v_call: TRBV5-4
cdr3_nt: TGTGCCAGCAGCTCCGGGACGAATATAGGGGAGACCCAGTACTTC
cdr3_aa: CASSSGTNIGETQYF

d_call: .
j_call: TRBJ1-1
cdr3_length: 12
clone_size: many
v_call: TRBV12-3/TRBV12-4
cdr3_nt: TGTGCCAGCAGTTTATTGGGGGCCCAAGCTTTCTTT
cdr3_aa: CASSLLGAQAFF

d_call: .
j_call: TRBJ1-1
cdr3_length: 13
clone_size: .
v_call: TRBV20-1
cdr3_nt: TGCAGTGCGTTGCCTGACTTAAACGGGATGGCTTTCTTT
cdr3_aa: CSALPDLNGMAFF

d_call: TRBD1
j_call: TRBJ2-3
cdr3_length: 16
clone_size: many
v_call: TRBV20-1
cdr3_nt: TGCAGTGCTAGACCGCGGGACAGGGGAATCACAGATACGCAGTATTTT
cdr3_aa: CSARPRDRGITDTQYF

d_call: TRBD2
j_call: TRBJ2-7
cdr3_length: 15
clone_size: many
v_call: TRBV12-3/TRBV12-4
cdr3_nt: TGTGCCAGCAGGGCCGGGACTAGCGGGGGCTACGAGCAGTACTTC
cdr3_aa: CASRAGTSGGYEQYF

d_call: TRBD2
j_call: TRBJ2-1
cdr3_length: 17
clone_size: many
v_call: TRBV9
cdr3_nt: TGTGCCAGCAGCTCCCAAGTGCGGGGGGACGTCTTGAATGAGCAGTTCTTC
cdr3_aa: CASSSQVRGDVLNEQFF

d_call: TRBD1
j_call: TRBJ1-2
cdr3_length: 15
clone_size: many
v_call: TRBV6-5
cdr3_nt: TGTGCCAGCAGTTACATATACAGGGGGGACTATGGCTACACCTTC
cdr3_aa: CASSYIYRGDYGYTF

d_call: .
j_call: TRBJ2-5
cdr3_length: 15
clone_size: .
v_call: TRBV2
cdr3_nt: TGTGCCAGCAGTGAAGCGACAGGCAGACGGGAGACCCAGTACTTC
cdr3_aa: CASSEATGRRETQYF

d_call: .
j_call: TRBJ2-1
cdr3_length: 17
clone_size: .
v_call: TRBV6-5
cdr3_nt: TGTGCCAGCAGTTATACTAGCTCGGGGGCGTTCTTCTTTGAGCAGTTCTTC
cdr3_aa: CASSYTSSGAFFFEQFF

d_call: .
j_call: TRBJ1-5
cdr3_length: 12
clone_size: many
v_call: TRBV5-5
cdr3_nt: TGTGCCAGCAGCTTCGGGGCCCAGCCCCAGCATTTT
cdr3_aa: CASSFGAQPQHF

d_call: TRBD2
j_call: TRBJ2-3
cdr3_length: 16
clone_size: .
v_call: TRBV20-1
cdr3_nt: TGCAGTGCTGCGGGAGGGGGGGGCGTTGTAACAGATACGCAGTATTTT
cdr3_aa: CSAAGGGGVVTDTQYF

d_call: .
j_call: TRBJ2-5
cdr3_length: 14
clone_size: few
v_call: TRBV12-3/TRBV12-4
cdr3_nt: TGTGCCAGCAGGATACGGGGGCTCCAAGAGACCCAGTACTTC
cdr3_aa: CASRIRGLQETQYF

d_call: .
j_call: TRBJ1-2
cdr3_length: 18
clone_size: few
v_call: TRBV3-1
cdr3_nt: TGTGCCAGCAGTCGATCCCCCAAAACAGGGTCGGCTAACTATGGCTACACCTTC
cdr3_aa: CASSRSPKTGSANYGYTF

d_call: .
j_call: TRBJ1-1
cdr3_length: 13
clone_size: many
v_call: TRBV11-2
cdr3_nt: TGTGCCAGCAGCCAGTCCCTGAACACTGAAGCTTTCTTT
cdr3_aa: CASSQSLNTEAFF

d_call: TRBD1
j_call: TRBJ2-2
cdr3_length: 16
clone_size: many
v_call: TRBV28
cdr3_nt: TGTGCCAGCCTTACCAAGGGACAGGGGCGAGCCGGGGAGCTGTTTTTT
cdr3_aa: CASLTKGQGRAGELFF

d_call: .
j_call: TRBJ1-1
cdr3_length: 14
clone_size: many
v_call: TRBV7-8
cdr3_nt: TGTGCCAGCAGCGCACAGGGCGCGGTTACTGAAGCTTTCTTT
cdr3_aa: CASSAQGAVTEAFF

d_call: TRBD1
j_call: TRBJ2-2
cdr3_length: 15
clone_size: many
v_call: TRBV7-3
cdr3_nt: TGTGCCAGCAGCCTGGACAGGGTCGGCACCGGGGAGCTGTTTTTT
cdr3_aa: CASSLDRVGTGELFF

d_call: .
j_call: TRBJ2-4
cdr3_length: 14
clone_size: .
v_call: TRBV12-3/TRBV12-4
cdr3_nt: TGTGCCAGCCAAAGTGGGGCAGGGGGGAACATTCAGTACTTC
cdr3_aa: CASQSGAGGNIQYF

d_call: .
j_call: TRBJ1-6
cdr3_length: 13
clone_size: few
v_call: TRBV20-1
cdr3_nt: TGCAGTGCCACTCCTGACTGGGCAACACCCCTCCACTTT
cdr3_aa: CSATPDWATPLHF

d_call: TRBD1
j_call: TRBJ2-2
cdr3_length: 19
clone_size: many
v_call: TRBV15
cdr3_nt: TGTGCCACCAGCAGAGAAGGGCAGGGGGCAGATTCGAAAACCGGGGAGCTGTTTTTT
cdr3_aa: CATSREGQGADSKTGELFF

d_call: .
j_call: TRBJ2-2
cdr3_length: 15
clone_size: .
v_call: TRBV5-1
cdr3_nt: TGCGCCAGCAGCCAGGATAGACAGAACACCGGGGAGCTGTTTTTT
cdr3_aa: CASSQDRQNTGELFF

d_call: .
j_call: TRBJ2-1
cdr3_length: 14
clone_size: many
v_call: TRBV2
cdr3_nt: TGTGCCTCCTGCAGGACTGTAACCTACAATGAGCAGTTCTTC
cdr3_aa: CASCRTVTYNEQFF